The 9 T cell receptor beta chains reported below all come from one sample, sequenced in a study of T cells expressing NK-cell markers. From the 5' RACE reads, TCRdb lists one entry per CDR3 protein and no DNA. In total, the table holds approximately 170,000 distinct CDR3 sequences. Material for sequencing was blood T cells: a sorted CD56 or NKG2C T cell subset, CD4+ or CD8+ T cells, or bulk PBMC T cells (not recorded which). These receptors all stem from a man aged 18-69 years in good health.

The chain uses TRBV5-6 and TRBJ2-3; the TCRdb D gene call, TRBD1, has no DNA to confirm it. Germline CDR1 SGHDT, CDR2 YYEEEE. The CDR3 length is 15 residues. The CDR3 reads CASSLASGHGDTQYF. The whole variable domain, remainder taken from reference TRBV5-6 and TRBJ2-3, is DAGVTQSPTHLIKTRGQQVTLRCSPKSGHDTVSWYQQALGQGPQFIFQYYEEEERQRGNFPDRFSGHQFPNYSSELNVNALLLGDSALYLCASSLASGHGDTQYFGPGTRLTVL.

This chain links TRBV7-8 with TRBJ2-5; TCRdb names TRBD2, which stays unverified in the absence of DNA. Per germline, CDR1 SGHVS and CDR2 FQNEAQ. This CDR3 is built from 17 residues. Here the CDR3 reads CASSLGLAGILGETQYF.

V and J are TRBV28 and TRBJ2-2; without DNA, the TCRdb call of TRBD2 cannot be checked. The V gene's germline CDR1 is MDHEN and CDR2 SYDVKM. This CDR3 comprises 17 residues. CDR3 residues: CASSLEYKGLGPGELFF. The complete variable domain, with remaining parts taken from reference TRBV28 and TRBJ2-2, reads DVKVTQSSRYLVKRTGEKVFLECVQDMDHENMFWYRQDPGLGLRLIYFSYDVKMKEKGDIPEGYSVSREKKERFSLILESASTNQTSMYLCASSLEYKGLGPGELFFGEGSRLTVL.

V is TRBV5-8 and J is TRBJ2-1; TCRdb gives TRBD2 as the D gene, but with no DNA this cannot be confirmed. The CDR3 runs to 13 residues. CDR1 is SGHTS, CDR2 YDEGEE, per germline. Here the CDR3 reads CASSLERDDEQFF.

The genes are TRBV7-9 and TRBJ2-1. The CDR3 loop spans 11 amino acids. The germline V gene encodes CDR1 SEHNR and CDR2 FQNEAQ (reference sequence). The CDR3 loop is CETEFWGEQFF.

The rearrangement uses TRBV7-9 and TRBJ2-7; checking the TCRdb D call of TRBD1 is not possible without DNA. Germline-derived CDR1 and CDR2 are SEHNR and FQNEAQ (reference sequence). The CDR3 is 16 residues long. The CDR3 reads CASRDPGTGGSYEQYF.

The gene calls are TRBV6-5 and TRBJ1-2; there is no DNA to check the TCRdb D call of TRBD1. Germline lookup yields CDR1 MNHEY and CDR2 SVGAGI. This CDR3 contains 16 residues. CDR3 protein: CASSYSRGGANYGYTF.

Here the CDR3 reads CASSQDRSFQETQYF. The chain links TRBV4-1 to TRBJ2-5. Per the germline V gene, CDR1 is MGHRA and CDR2 is YSYEKL. The CDR3 loop spans 15 amino acids.

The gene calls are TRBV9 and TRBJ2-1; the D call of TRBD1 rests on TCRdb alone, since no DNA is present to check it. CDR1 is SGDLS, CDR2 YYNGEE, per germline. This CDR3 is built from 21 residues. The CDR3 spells CASSVDTQRGPKRSSYNEQFF.